This T cell receptor beta chain was captured in a study of patients and donors after allogeneic stem cell transplantation. TCRdb itself ran the RT-PCR reads through MiXCR, one entry per CDR3 protein. The top ten hold roughly 6% of the sample, which has about a million distinct CDR3 sequences, approximately 19% seen once. This clonotype was seen a handful of times. This CDR3 is built from 16 residues. The V gene lost 4 bases and the J gene lost 4 bases, with 18 bases spanning the gap. Germline CDR1 is MGHRA and CDR2 is YSYEKL. This clonotype was obtained from a human donor who was either an allogeneic HSCT recipient or a stem cell or donor lymphocyte infusion donor (not recorded which). It is not recorded whose cells these are; they may come from a transplant donor. This chain connects TRBV4-1 to TRBJ2-3; tentative D call: TRBD2 (7 bases). Sequencing used blood, either unsorted or a sorted T cell fraction (not recorded which). Written as DNA, the CDR3 is TGCGCCAGCAGCCCAGGAGGGGGGGGCCTCGCAGATACGCAGTATTTT. It translates to CASSPGGGGLADTQYF.